This entry lists 32 T cell receptor beta chains sequenced from one sample in a study of vaccination and CD4 T cells after COVID-19. Treatment reported: approximately 9-day PBMC culture with coronavirus spike peptide pools or control peptides (ViraFEST assay). Once obtained from cultured CD4+ T cells, the DNA was sequenced using the Oncomine TCR Beta short-read assay. TCRdb re-called the PCR reads with MiXCR, one entry per CDR3 protein. The table shows about 16,000 distinct CDR3 sequences, with roughly 51% occurring only once. These TCRs are of unknown antigen specificity. Here the sequenced sample was cultured CD4+ T cells from blood, taken after SARS-CoV-2 vaccination. The origin of the receptors is a human donor with COVID-19.

This chain connects TRBV4-3 to TRBJ2-7; tentative D call: TRBD1 (6 bases). The germline CDR1 and CDR2 sequences are LGHNA and YSLEER. V was clipped by 3 bases and J by 3 bases, with 15 bases between them. The CDR3 length is 15 residues. This CDR3 reads CASSHRPGANYEQYF. CDR3 DNA: TGCGCCAGCAGCCATAGGCCAGGGGCTAACTACGAGCAGTACTTC.

This clonotype was found a few times. V usage is TRBV27 and J usage is TRBJ1-1; TRBD1 might be the D (5 bases). V was trimmed by 3 bases and J by 6 bases, leaving 17 bases between them. Germline values: CDR1 MNHEY, CDR2 SMNVEV (reference sequence). The CDR3 is 15 residues long. CDR3 amino acids: CASSFYVGAVAEAFF. The CDR3 DNA sequence: TGTGCCAGCAGTTTCTACGTCGGGGCCGTCGCTGAAGCTTTCTTT.

Only a few counts were recorded for this clonotype. V and J are TRBV7-3 and TRBJ1-1, with TRBD1 matching 8 bases. The CDR3 is made up of 14 amino acids. CDR1 and CDR2 (germline): SGHTA, FQGTGA. The trim removed 5 bases at V and 4 bases at J, leaving 6 bases unmatched. The CDR3: CASSIGQGGTEAFF. The CDR3 DNA sequence: TGTGCCAGCAGCATAGGACAGGGCGGCACTGAAGCTTTCTTT.

The V and J genes are TRBV7-9 and TRBJ2-5; D is undetermined. V was trimmed by 7 bases and J by 3 bases, leaving 9 bases between them. The CDR3 totals 12 residues. CDR1 is SEHNR, CDR2 FQNEAQ, per germline (reference sequence). CDR3 sequence (DNA): TGTGCCAGCAATGGTATGGAAGAGACCCAGTACTTC. This sequence encodes CASNGMEETQYF.

The CDR3 loop is CASSLVGDYGYTF. CDR3 DNA sequence: TGTGCCAGCAGTTTAGTAGGGGATTATGGCTACACCTTC. The chain is built from TRBV28 and TRBJ1-2, with a tentative D call TRBD1 (5 bases). Germline V gives CDR1 MDHEN, CDR2 SYDVKM. The CDR3 runs 13 residues. V lost 2 bases and J 5 bases, leaving 9 bases between the germline ends.

The chain carries TRBV11-3 and TRBJ2-1; TRBD2 matches at 8 bases. The CDR3 contains 14 residues. Germline V gives CDR1 SGHNT, CDR2 YENEEA. Trimming at V came to 7 bases and at J to 6 bases, leaving 8 bases not matched to a gene. CDR3 sequence: CASTLGRGANEQFF. CDR3 DNA: TGTGCCAGCACCCTGGGGCGGGGGGCCAATGAGCAGTTCTTC.

The chain links TRBV30 to TRBJ2-5; TRBD1 matches at 9 bases. The CDR3 is 15 amino acids. J was trimmed by 2 bases and V by 3 bases; bases with no gene match: 7. Germline V CDR1 and CDR2: GTSNPN, SVGIG (reference sequence). The CDR3 here is CAWRWSGQGQETQYF. The DNA of the CDR3 is TGTGCCTGGAGATGGTCCGGACAGGGGCAAGAGACCCAGTACTTC.

This clonotype was seen a handful of times. The V gene is TRBV20-1, the J gene TRBJ1-2; 10 bases align to TRBD1. CDR3 length equals 13 residues. Per the germline V gene, CDR1 is DFQATT and CDR2 is SNEGSKA (reference sequence). The junction had 4 bases not matched to a gene; V was cut back by 6 bases and J by 3 bases. In DNA, the CDR3 is TGCAGTGCCGCGACAGGGGGCCACTATGGCTACACCTTC. Protein product: CSAATGGHYGYTF.

Only a few counts were recorded for this clonotype. The chain links TRBV20-1 to TRBJ2-2, with 10 positions matching TRBD2. The CDR3 runs 15 residues. V lost 3 bases to trimming and J lost 6 bases; unmatched junction nucleotides: 7. Germline assignment: CDR1 DFQATT and CDR2 SNEGSKA (reference sequence). CDR3 region: CSASPAGGLAGELFF. CDR3 in DNA: TGCAGTGCTAGCCCAGCGGGGGGGCTAGCCGGGGAGCTGTTTTTT.

The gene calls are TRBV10-3 and TRBJ2-7, with 11 nucleotides matching TRBD2. The CDR3 is 14 residues long. CDR1 is ENHRY, CDR2 SYGVKD, per germline. Trimming removed 5 bases from V and 2 bases from J; junction bases left unmatched: 2. The CDR3 protein is CAISMGLAAYEQYF. CDR3 coding DNA: TGTGCCATCAGTATGGGACTAGCGGCCTACGAGCAGTACTTC.

The table lists this clonotype with a few counts. The chain links TRBV27 to TRBJ2-7, with D possibly being TRBD1 or TRBD2 (6 bases each). The CDR3 sequence is 14 residues long. Deletions cut 6 bases from V and 4 bases from J, with 16 bases between. CDR1 MNHEY and CDR2 SMNVEV come from the germline V gene (reference sequence). Here the CDR3 reads CASRFQGRPYEQYF. Written as DNA, the CDR3 is TGTGCCAGCAGATTTCAGGGGAGGCCTTACGAGCAGTACTTC.

The chain links TRBV20-1 to TRBJ2-5; the match to TRBD2 covers 10 bases. CDR1 and CDR2 from the germline V gene are DFQATT and SNEGSKA (reference sequence). There are 14 residues in the CDR3. J lost 8 bases, V lost 3 bases, and 9 bases had no gene match. CDR3 loop: CSASLSGGAVTQYF. The CDR3, as DNA: TGCAGTGCTAGCTTAAGCGGGGGGGCCGTTACCCAGTACTTC.

V and J are TRBV6-2 or TRBV6-3 and TRBJ1-4; possibly TRBD1 for D (5 bases). The V and J ends lost 2 bases and 7 bases respectively, with 14 bases between them. Germline loops: CDR1 MNHEY, CDR2 SVGEGT. This CDR3 comprises 15 residues. CDR3 in amino acids: CASSYPGRDGEKLFF. For the CDR3, the DNA is TGTGCCAGCAGTTACCCAGGGCGGGATGGTGAAAAACTGTTTTTT.

This chain connects TRBV6-5 to TRBJ2-1; D remains ambiguous. The CDR3 contains 13 residues. Trimming removed 1 base from V and 7 bases from J, with 8 bases in between. Germline CDR1 is MNHEY and CDR2 is SVGAGI. CDR3 bases: TGTGCCAGCAGTTACTTCAACTGGAATGAGCAGTTCTTC. The encoded protein is CASSYFNWNEQFF.

The sample holds a few counts of this clonotype. The rearrangement uses TRBV7-9 and TRBJ1-2; a weak D match, TRBD1 (6 bases). Trimming shortened V by 2 bases and J by 2 bases, and 6 bases separated the two germline ends. This CDR3 is 13 amino acids long. Per the germline V gene, CDR1 is SEHNR and CDR2 is FQNEAQ (reference sequence). The CDR3 is CASSLQGNYGYTF. The CDR3 region has the DNA TGTGCCAGCAGCTTACAGGGGAACTATGGCTACACCTTC.

This rearrangement joins TRBV11-3 to TRBJ2-2; D may be TRBD2 (5 bases). CDR3 length: 17 amino acids. V was pared by 5 bases and J by 6 bases, with 22 bases between. The germline CDR1 and CDR2 sequences are SGHNT and YENEEA. The CDR3 DNA follows: TGTGCCAGCAGCCGAGCCAGACCGGCTCGGGAAGCCGGGGAGCTGTTTTTT. Translating gives CASSRARPAREAGELFF.

The chain recombines TRBV20-1 with TRBJ1-2; D call uncertain. The CDR3 is 15 amino acids. V gave up 0 bases and J gave up 0 bases, with 11 bases separating them. Germline CDR1 is DFQATT and CDR2 is SNEGSKA (reference sequence). This chain's CDR3 is CSARDGYGPNYGYTF. For the CDR3, the DNA is TGCAGTGCTAGAGATGGGTATGGCCCTAACTATGGCTACACCTTC.

This chain links TRBV10-1 with TRBJ2-7; D unresolved. This CDR3 contains 13 residues. Trimming removed 6 bases at V and 2 bases at J, with 11 bases between. Germline CDR1 reads WNHNN; CDR2 reads SYGVQD (reference sequence). CDR3 in amino acids: CASSSVRAYEQYF. As DNA, the CDR3 is TGCGCCAGCAGCAGCGTGAGAGCCTACGAGCAGTACTTC.

This clonotype was observed a few times. This CDR3 is CASSPGTGLSNTEAFF. Here the CDR3 DNA reads TGTGCCAGTAGCCCCGGGACAGGGCTCTCGAACACTGAAGCTTTCTTT. The chain carries TRBV19 and TRBJ1-1; 9 bases line up with TRBD1. Germline V gene sequence: CDR1 LNHDA, CDR2 SQIVND (reference sequence). With V trimmed by 6 bases and J by 1 base, 9 bases remained unmatched. This CDR3 is built from 16 residues.

This clonotype turned up a few times. The CDR3 region has the DNA TGTGCCAGCAGTGAAAAGGTGACAGCTATTCAAGGCTACACCTTC. This sequence encodes CASSEKVTAIQGYTF. V usage is TRBV2 and J usage is TRBJ1-2, with D maybe TRBD1 (5 bases). The V and J ends lost 2 bases and 8 bases respectively, with 18 bases between them. Germline assignment: CDR1 SNHLY and CDR2 FYNNEI. This CDR3 spans 15 amino acids.

The chain uses TRBV7-2 and TRBJ1-3, with no clear D. V was clipped by 2 bases and J by 0 bases, with 8 bases between them. The CDR3 consists of 15 residues. Germline CDR1 reads SGHTA; CDR2 reads FQGNSA. The CDR3 DNA reads TGTGCCAGCAGCTTACAGGTGGACTCTGGAAACACCATATATTTT. It yields the protein CASSLQVDSGNTIYF.

This clonotype is a singleton in its sample. The V gene is TRBV28, the J gene TRBJ2-3; 9 nucleotides match TRBD1. There are 16 residues in the CDR3. The V and J ends lost 6 bases and 4 bases, in that order; junction bases with no gene match: 11. Per the germline V gene, CDR1 is MDHEN and CDR2 is SYDVKM. The CDR3 sequence is CASRPQGASLADTQYF. The CDR3 bases are TGTGCCAGCAGACCACAGGGGGCGAGTTTGGCAGATACGCAGTATTTT.

V is TRBV12-3 or TRBV12-4 and J is TRBJ2-5; D gene unclear. The CDR3 is made up of 13 amino acids. Trimming left V 2 bases short and J 5 bases short, with 9 bases between. CDR3 sequence (DNA): TGTGCCAGCAGTTTATTAGGGTTGGAGACCCAGTACTTC. Translating it yields CASSLLGLETQYF.

The chain is built from TRBV6-1 and TRBJ1-5, with a tentative D call TRBD1 (5 bases). Trimming removed 6 bases from V and 3 bases from J, with 18 bases in between. CDR1 MNHNS and CDR2 SASEGT come from the germline V gene. The CDR3 sequence is 16 residues long. CDR3 loop: CASSRTGARDNQPQHF. As DNA, the CDR3 is TGTGCCAGCAGCAGAACCGGGGCCCGGGACAATCAGCCCCAGCATTTT.

The sample holds a few counts of this clonotype. The V and J genes are TRBV7-2 and TRBJ2-7, with 10 bases fitting TRBD2. The CDR3 extends over 15 amino acids. Losses at the gene ends were 1 base for V and 3 bases for J; bases not matched to a gene: 3. The germline gives CDR1 SGHTA, CDR2 FQGNSA. CDR3 in DNA: TGTGCCAGCAGCTTAGAACTAGCGGGGAACTACGAGCAGTACTTC. As protein: CASSLELAGNYEQYF. Complete variable domain (other parts from reference TRBV7-2 and TRBJ2-7): GAGVSQSPSNKVTEKGKDVELRCDPISGHTALYWYRQSLGQGLEFLIYFQGNSAPDKSGLPSDRFSAERTGGSVSTLTIQRTQQEDSAVYLCASSLELAGNYEQYFGPGTRLTVT.

V gene TRBV20-1 combines with J gene TRBJ2-3; TRBD2 aligns across 11 bases. The V segment lost 1 base and the J segment 1 base; nucleotides outside the gene matches: 7. The germline gives CDR1 DFQATT, CDR2 SNEGSKA (reference sequence). The CDR3 is 17 amino acids. The CDR3 loop is CSARVLVSGGGTDTQYF. The CDR3 DNA reads TGCAGTGCTAGAGTTCTCGTTAGCGGGGGGGGCACAGATACGCAGTATTTT.

This clonotype was seen a handful of times. V is TRBV6-1 and J is TRBJ1-1; D might be TRBD1 (5 bases). The CDR3 loop spans 14 amino acids. Trimming shortened V by 6 bases and J by 1 base, and 12 bases separated the two germline ends. Germline CDR1 reads MNHNS; CDR2 reads SASEGT. The CDR3 DNA is TGTGCCAGCAGCAGCGCAGGGACGAACACTGAAGCTTTCTTT. Translated, it gives CASSSAGTNTEAFF.

This chain joins TRBV11-3 and TRBJ2-3, with D perhaps matching TRBD1 (5 bases). The V gene's germline CDR1 is SGHNT and CDR2 YENEEA. The CDR3 contains 13 residues. The V and J ends lost 5 bases and 2 bases respectively, with 8 bases between them. As DNA, the CDR3 is TGTGCCAGCAGCCGACAGTTCACAGATACGCAGTATTTT. Encoded protein: CASSRQFTDTQYF.

J is TRBJ2-2 and V is TRBV6-2 or TRBV6-3; no firm D call. The germline V and J ends were trimmed by 6 bases and 6 bases, with 11 bases remaining between them. The CDR3 loop spans 13 amino acids. Germline V gives CDR1 MNHEY, CDR2 SVGEGT. Here the CDR3 DNA reads TGTGCCAGCAGCAAACCCTGGGCCGGGGAGCTGTTTTTT. It yields the protein CASSKPWAGELFF.

The rearrangement links TRBV20-1 to TRBJ2-3; 9 nucleotides match TRBD2. The CDR3 sequence is 15 residues long. Germline V gene data show CDR1 as DFQATT and CDR2 as SNEGSKA (reference sequence). Trimming removed 6 bases from V and 4 bases from J; junction bases left unmatched: 11. The CDR3 DNA reads TGCAGTGCGCCGAACCCGGGACTAGCCTCAGATACGCAGTATTTT. Its protein is CSAPNPGLASDTQYF.

V is TRBV20-1 and J is TRBJ2-7, with a possible D match to TRBD2 (5 bases). Germline V gene data show CDR1 as DFQATT and CDR2 as SNEGSKA (reference sequence). V lost 7 bases and J lost 1, with 14 bases in between. This CDR3 spans 13 amino acids. This CDR3 reads CSVPSRGSYEQYF. The CDR3 nucleotides are TGCAGTGTCCCCTCCCGGGGTTCCTACGAGCAGTACTTC.

This clonotype was counted between two and nine times. The chain joins TRBV20-1 to TRBJ1-2; the D gene is possibly TRBD1 (6 bases). The CDR3 spans 15 residues. Germline CDR1 and CDR2: DFQATT and SNEGSKA (reference sequence). The ends were cut back, 0 bases at V and 4 bases at J, with 15 bases in the middle. The CDR3 DNA is TGCAGTGCTAGAGATGTGGGGGCGAAGGGCTATGGCTACACCTTC. Translating it yields CSARDVGAKGYGYTF.